This is a list of T cell receptor beta chains from one sample in a study of human T cells and chemical hapten exposure. TCRdb fed the RACE reads into MiXCR, producing one record per CDR3 protein. The repertoire holds approximately 370,000 distinct CDR3 sequences, with around 5.5% as singletons. Sequenced material: whole blood, taken in connection with sensitization to the hapten diphenylcyclopropenone (DPC). Receptors were obtained from a woman younger than 30 with alopecia areata. Some clones in this sample may be carry-over from other donors' samples. The CDR3 runs from the conserved cysteine through the conserved F or W. Fields, in order: clone size, D gene, J gene, V gene, CDR3 DNA, CDR3 protein. A D gene is named only where the DNA matches it firmly. Size is omitted from some rows. Given values are once, few, many or a class for expanded clones.

>.|TRBD2|TRBJ2-2|TRBV5-4
TGTGCCAGCAGCTCGATGACTAGCGGAAGCACCGGGGAGCTGTTTTTT
CASSSMTSGSTGELFF
>.|.|TRBJ2-3|TRBV5-4
TGTGCCAGCAGCTCGGCGGATGCCGGCACAGATACGCAGTATTTT
CASSSADAGTDTQYF
>few|.|TRBJ1-5|TRBV6-5
TGTGCCAGCAGTTACTCGATTCACCGGCCCCAGCATTTT
CASSYSIHRPQHF
>.|TRBD1|TRBJ2-3|TRBV27
TGTGCCAGCAGTCGACAGGGGGCTCCAGATACGCAGTATTTT
CASSRQGAPDTQYF
>.|.|TRBJ1-2|TRBV6-2/TRBV6-3
TGTGCCAGCAGTTACGAAAAGGACAGATTACTCCTTTATGGCTACACCTTC
CASSYEKDRLLLYGYTF
>.|.|TRBJ2-5|TRBV20-1
TGCAGTGCTAACCTCGAGACCCAGTACTTC
CSANLETQYF
>.|.|TRBJ1-5|TRBV6-2/TRBV6-3
TGTGCCAGCAGTTACGGCGCCAAGGCAGGACGAGGGGGTTATAGCAATCAGCCCCAGCATTTT
CASSYGAKAGRGGYSNQPQHF
>many|.|TRBJ2-1|TRBV4-2
TGTGCCAGCAGCCAAGATCAACTAGTTCCTGGCAATGAGCAGTTCTTC
CASSQDQLVPGNEQFF
>few|TRBD2|TRBJ2-5|TRBV12-3/TRBV12-4
TGTGCCAGCACCGTGGGTAGCGGGGGGCGGGAGACCCAGTACTTC
CASTVGSGGRETQYF
>many|.|TRBJ1-2|TRBV6-2/TRBV6-3
TGTGCCAGCAGCCCAGACAACGCTAACTATGGCTACACCTTC
CASSPDNANYGYTF
>.|.|TRBJ1-4|TRBV6-2/TRBV6-3
TGTGCCAGCAGTTGGAGGTTGCGGGGTTCAAATGAAAAACTGTTTTTT
CASSWRLRGSNEKLFF
>few|.|TRBJ2-3|TRBV5-1
TGCGCCAGCAGTGGGGCAGGGAATCCAGATACGCAGTATTTT
CASSGAGNPDTQYF
>.|TRBD1|TRBJ1-2|TRBV11-2
TGTGCCAGCAGCTCACTAAAGACTCGGGACAGGGACTCCTTTAACTATGGCTACACCTTC
CASSSLKTRDRDSFNYGYTF
>.|.|TRBJ2-7|TRBV28
TGTGCCAGCAACCCCCGTTCCCGGCAGCTCTCCTACGAGCAGTACTTC
CASNPRSRQLSYEQYF
>many|.|TRBJ2-1|TRBV29-1
TGCAGCGTTGAGGGGCAGGGAACCTACAATGAGCAGTTCTTC
CSVEGQGTYNEQFF
>many|TRBD1|TRBJ1-2|TRBV29-1
TGCAGCGTTGAAGGGGACTTCACAGGGGCCGCTAACTATGGCTACACCTTC
CSVEGDFTGAANYGYTF
>many|.|TRBJ1-1|TRBV6-1
TGTGCCAGCAGTGAAACGGCAGCTACCCTGAACACTGAAGCTTTCTTT
CASSETAATLNTEAFF
>many|.|TRBJ1-6|TRBV5-6
TGTGCCAGCAGCTCTTACTCCGGACGGAGGGATTCACCCCTCCACTTT
CASSSYSGRRDSPLHF
>many|.|TRBJ1-2|TRBV5-1
TGCGCCAGCAGCCCACAGTCGTCCCAATATGGCTACACCTTC
CASSPQSSQYGYTF
>.|.|TRBJ2-7|TRBV29-1
TGCAGCGTTGTAAGGCAGGGGGGCGAGCAGTACTTC
CSVVRQGGEQYF
>many|.|TRBJ2-3|TRBV12-3/TRBV12-4
TGTGCCAGCAGTCTCCCGACTCGCACAGATACGCAGTATTTT
CASSLPTRTDTQYF
>few|.|TRBJ2-1|TRBV4-3
TGCGCCAGCAGCCAAGATTTGATAGACCCCGTCTCCTACAATGAGCAGTTCTTC
CASSQDLIDPVSYNEQFF
>many|.|TRBJ1-1|TRBV7-2
TGTGCCAGCAGCTCAAAGACAGTTACTCTTCTGGGCACTGAAGCTTTCTTT
CASSSKTVTLLGTEAFF
>.|TRBD1|TRBJ1-5|TRBV20-1
TGCAGTGCAATGCAGGGGGCGGGCAATCAGCCCCAGCATTTT
CSAMQGAGNQPQHF
>.|.|TRBJ1-2|TRBV12-3/TRBV12-4
TGTGCCAGCAGTAACCGGTATGGCTACACCTTC
CASSNRYGYTF
>.|.|TRBJ1-1|TRBV6-2/TRBV6-3
TGTGCCAGCATGCAATGGATCGGAGTTGACACTGAAGCTTTCTTT
CASMQWIGVDTEAFF
>.|TRBD1|TRBJ2-6|TRBV11-2
TGTGCCAGCACCGCAGACGGACAGGGCCGCTCTGGGGCCAACGTCCTGACTTTC
CASTADGQGRSGANVLTF
>few|.|TRBJ1-2|TRBV4-3
TGCGCCAGCAGCCAAGATCCAGGCAGGGAATACGGCTACACCTTC
CASSQDPGREYGYTF
>many|.|TRBJ2-3|TRBV5-1
TGCGCCAGCAGCTCCTCTTTGGAAGATACGCAGTATTTT
CASSSSLEDTQYF
>.|.|TRBJ2-5|TRBV24-1
TGTGCCACCAGTGACTACAACGACAACCAAGAGACCCAGTACTTC
CATSDYNDNQETQYF
>many|.|TRBJ1-2|TRBV3-1
TGTGCCAGCAGCCCACACAACTATGGCTACACCTTC
CASSPHNYGYTF
>many|.|TRBJ2-7|TRBV6-2/TRBV6-3
TGTGCCAGCAGTTTCCGATTTGGGGGGCCCTCCTACGAGCAGTACTTC
CASSFRFGGPSYEQYF
>many|.|TRBJ2-1|TRBV6-2/TRBV6-3
TGTGCCAGCAGGTTAGGAGGACGTGAGCAGTTCTTC
CASRLGGREQFF
>many|TRBD1|TRBJ1-5|TRBV6-2/TRBV6-3
TGTGCCAGCCGAACCCCGCTGGGACAGACTCATAGGGGCAATCAGCCCCAGCATTTT
CASRTPLGQTHRGNQPQHF
>many|TRBD1|TRBJ1-1|TRBV7-2
TGTGCCAGCAGCTTGACAGGGGGCACTGAAGCTTTCTTT
CASSLTGGTEAFF
>many|.|TRBJ1-2|TRBV29-1
TGCAGCTTTTTACGGACGGGGAGCGATGGCTACACCTTC
CSFLRTGSDGYTF
>many|.|TRBJ2-1|TRBV2
TGTGCCAGCAGTGTTAACCCTTATGCGGACGATGAGCAGTTCTTC
CASSVNPYADDEQFF
>many|.|TRBJ1-1|TRBV6-2/TRBV6-3
TGTGCCAGCAGTTACTCGTTCGCAAGGGCAGGGAGAACTGAAGCTTTCTTT
CASSYSFARAGRTEAFF
>many|.|TRBJ2-3|TRBV12-3/TRBV12-4
TGTGCCAGCAGCCCAAGGACACCCGTGGATACGCAGTATTTT
CASSPRTPVDTQYF
>few|TRBD1|TRBJ1-3|TRBV5-1
TGCGCCAGCAGCTCCTTAGGACAGGGTAACACCATATATTTT
CASSSLGQGNTIYF